What follows is one TCR beta chain and its context. Its specificity is unknown. This entry is derived from a study of shared clonotypes between healthy human individuals. Study at large: The donors, a couple of women and three men, were aged 18 to 49.

General study results and limits: On the whole, naive subsets had larger estimated richness than memory subsets had.

Clones were sequenced by immunoSEQ multiplex PCR, and TCRdb holds only the in-frame ones, with some missing. The table records 1,400,000 or so clones, approximately 98.5% of them present only once. The specimen sequenced was naive CD4+ T cells sorted from blood. Described subset: CD45RA+ positively selected. This sequence was found in a man under 40 in good health.

This chain's CDR3 is CASSPRTSVNEQYF. The CDR3 DNA sequence: TGCGCCAGCAGTCCCCGGACTAGCGTCAACGAGCAGTACTTC. This chain uses TRBV5-1 with TRBJ2-7; TRBD2 agrees at 9 bases. V was pared by 5 bases and J by 5 bases, with 8 bases of the junction left unmatched. CDR1 SGHRS and CDR2 YFSETQ come from the germline V gene. The CDR3 runs to 14 residues.